This T cell receptor (beta chain) was obtained from a study of CD8 T cells in Susac syndrome. This CDR3 has 19 amino acids. With 8 bases removed from V and 0 bases from J, the gap between germline ends came to 23 bases. The germline CDR1 and CDR2 sequences are KGHSH and LQKENI. CD8+ and CD4+ T cells taken from blood had their TCR beta sequenced. The multiple sclerosis controls were treatment-naive patients affected by stable or active relapsing-remitting disease. TEMRA cells were FACS-enriched, with CD8+ and CD4+ T cells isolated negatively. RNA was extracted with the RNeasy kit, and a quantity of roughly 0.45 to 1 ug was reverse transcribed using random hexamers. Multiplex immunoSEQ PCR targeted 54 Vbeta and 13 Jbeta TCR beta segments. TCRdb analysed the immunoSEQ multiplex PCR reads with MiXCR anew, one entry per CDR3 protein. The sample lists about 210,000 distinct CDR3 sequences, 95% occurring once.

V usage is TRBV18 and J usage is TRBJ2-6, with D uncertain. Material for sequencing was CD4+ T cells from PBMCs. This receptor was identified in a human donor with multiple sclerosis. For the CDR3, the DNA is TGTGCCAGCCCTCCTATCTATTCCACCATCCGCTCTGGGGCCAACGTCCTGACTTTC. It encodes CASPPIYSTIRSGANVLTF.